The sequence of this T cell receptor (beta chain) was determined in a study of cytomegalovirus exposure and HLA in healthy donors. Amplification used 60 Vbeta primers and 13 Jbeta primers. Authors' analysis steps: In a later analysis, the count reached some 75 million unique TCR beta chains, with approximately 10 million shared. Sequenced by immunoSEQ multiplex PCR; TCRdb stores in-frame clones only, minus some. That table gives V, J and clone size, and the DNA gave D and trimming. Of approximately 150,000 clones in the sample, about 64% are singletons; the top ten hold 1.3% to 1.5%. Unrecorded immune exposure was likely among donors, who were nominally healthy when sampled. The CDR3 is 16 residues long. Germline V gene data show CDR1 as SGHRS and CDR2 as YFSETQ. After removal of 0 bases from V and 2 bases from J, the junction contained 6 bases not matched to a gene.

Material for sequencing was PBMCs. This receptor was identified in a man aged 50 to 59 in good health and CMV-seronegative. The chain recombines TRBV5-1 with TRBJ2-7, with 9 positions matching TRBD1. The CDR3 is CASSLGRDRVTYEQYF. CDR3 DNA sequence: TGCGCCAGCAGCTTGGGTCGGGACAGGGTTACCTACGAGCAGTACTTC.